These 26 T cell receptor beta chains share one sample of origin, sequenced in a study of blood T cells in healthy people across ages. The second PCR ran about 6 to 12 cycles with a sample-barcoded 5' primer and J-beta primers. Using its own MiXCR run on the 5' RACE reads, TCRdb lists one record per CDR3 protein. Among about 1.5 million distinct CDR3 sequences listed, about 40% were seen once. Sequencing was carried out using blood. The receptors were gathered from a woman between 18 and 30 years old in good health.

This clonotype is a singleton in its sample. The chain employs TRBV12-3 or TRBV12-4 and TRBJ2-7, with 9 nucleotides matching TRBD2. This CDR3 is 14 amino acids long. The trim removed 6 bases at V and 6 bases at J, leaving 9 bases unmatched. The DNA for the CDR3 is TGTGCCAGCAGGCGGGGGGGGGTCCCCCTCGAGCAGTACTTC. Protein: CASRRGGVPLEQYF.

The genes are TRBV5-4 and TRBJ2-4, with D tentatively TRBD1 (5 bases). TRBJ2-5 explains the end of the DNA better; the J call may be wrong. The CDR3 length is 17 residues. Germline loops: CDR1 SGHNT, CDR2 YYREEE (reference sequence). CDR3 DNA: TGTGCCAGCAGCTTGTTCAGGGTAGTAGTGTTTGTGGAGACCCAGTACTTC. It translates to CASSLFRVVVFVETQYF.

The chain joins TRBV11-3 to TRBJ1-2, with D hard to call. The CDR3 runs 12 residues. Germline V gives CDR1 SGHNT, CDR2 YENEEA. Trimming took off 5 bases at V and 12 bases at J, with 16 bases between the two ends. In DNA, the CDR3 is TGTGCCAGCAGCCATGGTGGGGAGGTCCACACCTTC. Its translation is CASSHGGEVHTF. The whole variable domain, filled in from reference TRBV11-3 and TRBJ1-2, reads EAGVVQSPRYKIIEKKQPVAFWCNPISGHNTLYWYLQNLGQGPELLIRYENEEAVDDSQLPKDRFSAERLKGVDSTLKIQPAELGDSAVYLCASSHGGEVHTFGSGTRLTVV.

The rearrangement joins TRBV12-3 or TRBV12-4 to TRBJ2-1; D is possibly TRBD2 (6 bases). This CDR3 region has 15 residues. With 7 bases removed from V and 9 bases from J, the gap between germline ends came to 22 bases. The CDR3 is CASTNSGVLGSEQFF. For the CDR3, the DNA is TGTGCCAGCACCAATTCGGGGGTTCTGGGCAGTGAGCAGTTCTTC.

This clonotype was recorded a few times. This chain's CDR3 is CASSTPGQGSYNEQFF. The CDR3 DNA follows: TGTGCCAGCAGTACCCCGGGACAGGGATCCTACAATGAGCAGTTCTTC. V and J are TRBV27 and TRBJ2-1, with TRBD1 identical over 9 bases. CDR1 is MNHEY and CDR2 is SMNVEV in the germline V gene (reference sequence). The CDR3 has 16 residues. Trimming took 5 bases from V and 1 from J; bases not matched to a gene: 6.

This clonotype was recorded a few times. The chain carries TRBV20-1 and TRBJ2-5; no definite D call. CDR1 is DFQATT and CDR2 is SNEGSKA in the germline V gene (reference sequence). The CDR3 totals 15 residues. Trimming stripped 2 bases from V and 0 bases from J, with 13 bases between. The CDR3 nucleotides read TGCAGTGCTAGACTCAAAATAAGGTACCAAGAGACCCAGTACTTC. It encodes CSARLKIRYQETQYF.

The table lists this clonotype with a few counts. The CDR3 sequence: CASTPGQGNAYNEQYF. The CDR3 nucleotides are TGTGCCAGCACCCCCGGACAGGGTAACGCCTACAATGAGCAGTACTTC. The J gene is TRBJ2-1, the V gene TRBV2; 8 bases agree with TRBD1. The J call is doubtful: the DNA matches TRBJ2-7 better. The CDR3 contains 16 residues. The germline CDR1 and CDR2 sequences are SNHLY and FYNNEI.

This rearrangement joins TRBV4-1 to TRBJ2-5; D is perhaps TRBD2 (6 bases). Trimming left V 1 base short and J 4 bases short, with 13 bases between. The CDR3 runs 15 residues. Germline values: CDR1 MGHRA, CDR2 YSYEKL. The CDR3, as DNA: TGCGCCAGCAGCCAAGGTCGGGCGGGAAGAGAGACCCAGTACTTC. Translating gives CASSQGRAGRETQYF.

The chain joins TRBV7-9 to TRBJ1-1; TRBD1 aligns across 7 bases. The germline CDR1 and CDR2 sequences are SEHNR and FQNEAQ (reference sequence). CDR3 length equals 14 residues. J lost 7 bases, V lost 2 bases, and 7 bases had no gene match. The CDR3 bases are TGTGCCAGCAGCTTAACAAACAGGGGTGTTGAAGCTTTCTTT. Protein product: CASSLTNRGVEAFF.

This clonotype showed up many times. This rearrangement joins TRBV7-2 to TRBJ2-3; 8 positions match TRBD2. V shed 5 bases and J 5 bases; nucleotides not matched to a gene: 21. This CDR3 is 19 amino acids long. Germline V CDR1 and CDR2: SGHTA, FQGNSA. As DNA, the CDR3 is TGTGCCAGCAGCCATCCCCGAACGGGGGGGCCTATTTTGATAGATACGCAGTATTTT. Its translation is CASSHPRTGGPILIDTQYF.

This chain connects TRBV18 to TRBJ2-5; 7 bases are a match to TRBD2. This CDR3 is built from 14 residues. CDR1 and CDR2 from the germline V gene are KGHSH and LQKENI. Trimming at V came to 2 bases and at J to 4 bases, leaving 4 bases not matched to a gene. The CDR3 loop reads CASSPGPSGETQYF. In nucleotides, the CDR3 is TGTGCCAGCTCACCAGGGCCTAGCGGAGAGACCCAGTACTTC.

The rearrangement uses TRBV5-6 and TRBJ1-2; D is uncertain. This CDR3 contains 13 residues. V lost 5 bases, J lost 2 bases, and 10 bases lay in between. Germline V gene lookup returns CDR1 SGHDT and CDR2 YYEEEE. CDR3 DNA: TGTGCCAGCAGTAAGACTTCCAACTATGGCTACACCTTC. Translation: CASSKTSNYGYTF. The full variable domain, rest sourced from reference TRBV5-6 and TRBJ1-2, is DAGVTQSPTHLIKTRGQQVTLRCSPKSGHDTVSWYQQALGQGPQFIFQYYEEEERQRGNFPDRFSGHQFPNYSSELNVNALLLGDSALYLCASSKTSNYGYTFGSGTRLTVV.

The genes are TRBV6-6 and TRBJ2-7; 8 bases are a match to TRBD2. The V gene end was trimmed by 6 bases and the J gene end by 7 bases; junction bases not matched to a gene: 14. The CDR3 length is 15 residues. Germline CDR1 reads MNHNY; CDR2 reads SVGAGI (reference sequence). The CDR3 DNA is TGTGCCAGCAGCCCCAGTCGGGGGGGATTAAGGGAGCAGTACTTC. Amino acids: CASSPSRGGLREQYF.

The gene calls are TRBV3-1 and TRBJ2-7, with 10 nucleotides matching TRBD2. The CDR3 covers 15 residues. Losses at the gene ends were 2 bases for V and 2 bases for J; bases not matched to a gene: 3. Germline V gene sequence: CDR1 LGHDT, CDR2 YNNKEL (reference sequence). This chain's CDR3 is CASSQSSGRAYEQYF. The DNA of the CDR3 is TGTGCCAGCAGCCAATCTAGCGGGAGAGCCTACGAGCAGTACTTC.

The chain recombines TRBV11-2 with TRBJ1-6; no definite D call. Germline-derived CDR1 and CDR2 are SGHAT and FQNNGV. This CDR3 contains 16 residues. Trimming pared 1 base from V and 7 bases from J, leaving 14 bases between. The CDR3 DNA sequence: TGTGCCAGCAGCTTAGCCGCAGCGACTCTCAATTCACCCCTCCACTTT. Translating gives CASSLAAATLNSPLHF.

The CDR3 spells CASSILTSVTYNEQFF. Written as DNA, the CDR3 is TGTGCCAGCAGCATATTGACTAGCGTTACCTACAATGAGCAGTTCTTC. The genes are TRBV6-5 and TRBJ2-1; TRBD2 matches at 8 bases. This CDR3 spans 16 amino acids. Germline V gene sequence: CDR1 MNHEY, CDR2 SVGAGI. V lost 6 bases and J lost 2; bases outside the gene matches: 9.

This clonotype was seen a handful of times. The genes are TRBV29-1 and TRBJ2-7; 10 bases fit TRBD2. The CDR3 spans 14 residues. The germline V gene encodes CDR1 SQVTM and CDR2 ANQGSEA. The J segment lost 4 bases and the V segment lost 4 bases, leaving 7 bases of the junction unmatched. The CDR3 protein is CSVVTSGTPYEQYF. For the CDR3, the DNA is TGCAGCGTTGTCACTAGCGGGACTCCTTACGAGCAGTACTTC.

About this clonotype itself: Lacking the conserved final phenylalanine or tryptophan, this CDR3 likely reflects a read error. The DNA is left out, because the CDR3 cannot be placed on it with certainty; the CDR3 is given as TCRdb lists it. CDR3 sequence reads: CASSLVDVTGCTFGS. The genes are TRBV11-2 and TRBJ2-1. The CDR3 spans 15 amino acids, including both terminal residues. CDR1 and CDR2 (germline): SGHAT, FQNNGV.

V is TRBV12-3 or TRBV12-4 and J is TRBJ2-3, with D possibly being TRBD1 or TRBD2 (5 bases each). The CDR3 runs 16 residues. V was shortened by 2 bases and J by 4 bases, with 16 bases between the two germline ends. CDR3 sequence (DNA): TGTGCCAGCAGTTTATTGTCGGGTGGGGGAGCAGATACGCAGTATTTT. It yields the protein CASSLLSGGGADTQYF.

Only a few counts were recorded for this clonotype. The V gene is TRBV20-1, the J gene TRBJ2-3; D is unclear. The CDR3 totals 13 residues. The ends were cut back, 0 bases at V and 10 bases at J, with 14 bases in the middle. The germline CDR1 and CDR2 sequences are DFQATT and SNEGSKA (reference sequence). This chain's CDR3 is CSAREQSSSAQYF. CDR3 coding DNA: TGCAGTGCTAGAGAACAATCTAGTTCGGCGCAGTATTTT.

V usage is TRBV7-9 and J usage is TRBJ1-5; D is ambiguous. The CDR3 is 15 amino acids. Germline CDR1 SEHNR, CDR2 FQNEAQ (reference sequence). V was trimmed by 5 bases and J by 6 bases, leaving 17 bases between them. CDR3 nucleotides: TGTGCCAGCAGCAAAACGTCCGGGGTGGGTCAGCCCCAGCATTTT. It encodes CASSKTSGVGQPQHF.

The DNA of the CDR3 is TGTGCCAGCAGCCAAGGGGCGGTAACAGCGCAGTATTTT. It encodes CASSQGAVTAQYF. This chain links TRBV3-1 with TRBJ2-3; D gene unclear. The CDR3 sequence is 13 residues long. In germline, CDR1 is LGHDT, CDR2 YNNKEL (reference sequence). V was cut by 1 base and J by 10 bases, with 12 bases left in between.

The chain combines TRBV12-3 or TRBV12-4 with TRBJ2-7, with 9 positions matching TRBD1. The CDR3 consists of 16 residues. Trimming removed 5 bases from V and 3 bases from J; junction bases left unmatched: 11. As DNA, the CDR3 is TGTGCCAGCAGTCCAAGGGGGACAGGGTTCAGCTACGAGCAGTACTTC. Amino acid sequence: CASSPRGTGFSYEQYF.

This chain joins TRBV15 and TRBJ2-3; D is undetermined. This CDR3 region has 15 residues. Germline CDR1 LNHNV, CDR2 YYDKDF (reference sequence). V was shortened by 0 bases and J by 1 base, with 8 bases between the two germline ends. CDR3 loop: CATSRDPAGTDTQYF. CDR3 DNA: TGTGCCACCAGCAGAGATCCGGCAGGCACAGATACGCAGTATTTT.

CDR3: CASSLAQIPTNNSPLHF. The CDR3 DNA reads TGTGCCAGCAGTTTAGCGCAGATACCCACAAATAATTCACCCCTCCACTTT. The V gene is TRBV12-3 or TRBV12-4, the J gene TRBJ1-6; D unclear. CDR3 length: 17 amino acids. Trimming removed 0 bases at V and 5 bases at J, with 14 bases between.

The chain recombines TRBV7-9 with TRBJ2-2; 9 nucleotides match TRBD1. J was trimmed by 6 bases and V by 4 bases; bases with no gene match: 6. Per the germline V gene, CDR1 is SEHNR and CDR2 is FQNEAQ (reference sequence). The CDR3 runs to 15 residues. CDR3 bases: TGTGCCAGCAGCTCCGGGACAGGGTTTGCCGGGGAGCTGTTTTTT. This translates into CASSSGTGFAGELFF.